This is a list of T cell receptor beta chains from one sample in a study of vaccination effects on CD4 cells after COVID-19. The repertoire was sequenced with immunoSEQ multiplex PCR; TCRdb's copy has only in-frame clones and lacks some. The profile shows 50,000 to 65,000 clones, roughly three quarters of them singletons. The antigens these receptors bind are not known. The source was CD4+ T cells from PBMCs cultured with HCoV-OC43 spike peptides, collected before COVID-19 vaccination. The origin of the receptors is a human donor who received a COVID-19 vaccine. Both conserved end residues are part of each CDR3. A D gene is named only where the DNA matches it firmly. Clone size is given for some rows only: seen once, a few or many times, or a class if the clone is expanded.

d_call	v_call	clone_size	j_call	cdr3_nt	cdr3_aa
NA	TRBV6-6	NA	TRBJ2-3	TGTGCCAGCAGTCCTACGGGAAAGTTAAAGGATACGCAGTATTTT	CASSPTGKLKDTQYF
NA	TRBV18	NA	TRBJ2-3	TGTGCCAGCTCACTGTCAAGCCTCACAGATACGCAGTATTTT	CASSLSSLTDTQYF
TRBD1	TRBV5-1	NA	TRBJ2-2	TGCGCCAGCAGCTCTTCGCCGGGACAGATGAATGTATGGACCGGGGAGCTGTTTTTT	CASSSSPGQMNVWTGELFF
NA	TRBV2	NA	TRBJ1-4	TGTGCCAGCAAAAGGCTCCTAACGTCAACTAATGAAAAACTGTTTTTT	CASKRLLTSTNEKLFF
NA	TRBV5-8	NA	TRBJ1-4	TGTGCCAGCAGCTTGGGACAGGTGTACGAAAAACTGTTTTTT	CASSLGQVYEKLFF
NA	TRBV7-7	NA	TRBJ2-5	TGTGCCAGCAGCTCGGGACGGTTTAATCAAGAGACCCAGTACTTC	CASSSGRFNQETQYF
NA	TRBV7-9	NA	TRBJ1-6	TGTGCCAGCAGCTGGGATAATTCACCCCTCCACTTT	CASSWDNSPLHF
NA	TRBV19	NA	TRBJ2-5	TGTGCCAGTAGTCCCCAGGGCCAAGAGACCCAGTACTTC	CASSPQGQETQYF
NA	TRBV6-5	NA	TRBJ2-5	TGTGCCAGCAGTTACTCGAAGGGGCTGGAAGAGACCCAGTACTTC	CASSYSKGLEETQYF
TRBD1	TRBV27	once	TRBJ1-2	TGTGCCAGCGGATGGGACAGAACTAACTATGGCTACACCTTC	CASGWDRTNYGYTF
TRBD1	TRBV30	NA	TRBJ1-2	TGTGCCGGGGACAGGGCCAAGGACTATGGCTACACCTTC	CAGDRAKDYGYTF
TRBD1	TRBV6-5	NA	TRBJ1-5	TGTGCCAGCAGGGACAGGGATCAGCCCCAGCATTTT	CASRDRDQPQHF
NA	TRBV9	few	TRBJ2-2	TGTGCCAGCAGCGTAGGGATCGGGGAGCTGTTTTTT	CASSVGIGELFF
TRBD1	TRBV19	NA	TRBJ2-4	TGTGCCAGTAGTAGACAAACAGGGGAGGCCAAAAACATTCAGTACTTC	CASSRQTGEAKNIQYF
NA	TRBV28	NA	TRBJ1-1	TGTGCCAGCAGTGCCCCCCGGGGGACTGAAGCTTTCTTT	CASSAPRGTEAFF
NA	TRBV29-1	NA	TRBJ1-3	TGCAGCGTTTCAGCGTCTTACTCTGGAAACACCATATATTTT	CSVSASYSGNTIYF
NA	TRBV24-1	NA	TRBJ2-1	TGTGCCACCAGTGATCCTGACAAAACGTATGAGCAGTTCTTC	CATSDPDKTYEQFF
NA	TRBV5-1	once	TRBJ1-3	TGCGCCAGCCGACCGACGGTCTCTGGAAACACCATATATTTT	CASRPTVSGNTIYF
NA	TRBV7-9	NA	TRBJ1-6	TGTGCCAGCAGCTCCGGACTGCAGAATTCACCCCTCCACTTT	CASSSGLQNSPLHF
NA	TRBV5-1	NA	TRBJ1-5	TGCGCCAGCAGCTTGGGGGGCGGCGACAATCAGCCCCAGCATTTT	CASSLGGGDNQPQHF
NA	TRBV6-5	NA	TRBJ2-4	TGTGCCAGCAGTTACTTGGGGATTCTGAACAAAAACATTCAGTACTTC	CASSYLGILNKNIQYF
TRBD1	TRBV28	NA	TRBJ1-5	TGTGCCAGCAGTCTGCGGACAGGGTACAGCAATCAGCCCCAGCATTTT	CASSLRTGYSNQPQHF
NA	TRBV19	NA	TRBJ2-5	TGTGCCAGTAGTATAGGGGTGGGGGAGACCCAGTACTTC	CASSIGVGETQYF
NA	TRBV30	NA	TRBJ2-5	TGTGCCTGGAGTGTATTACAAATCCAAGAGACCCAGTACTTC	CAWSVLQIQETQYF
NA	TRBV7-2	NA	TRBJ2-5	TGTGCCAGCAGCTTAGCGGGGCTTCAAGAGACCCAGTACTTC	CASSLAGLQETQYF
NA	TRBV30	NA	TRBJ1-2	TGTGCCTGGAGTGTACTCCAGGGTCAGGGAGCTAACTATGGCTACACCTTC	CAWSVLQGQGANYGYTF